This T cell receptor beta chain stems from a study of blood T cells in healthy people across ages. Study-level results: Changes seen in expanded clonotypes were possibly confounded by donor CMV status left unknown.

The CDR3 runs to 16 residues. From germline, CDR1 is DFQATT and CDR2 SNEGSKA (reference sequence). Germline trimming cut 0 bases from V and 1 base from J; bases unmatched to any gene: 5. This clonotype was picked up one time. Its specificity is not known. Donation came from healthy Caucasian individuals in Russia who were aged roughly 6 to 100. Then a second PCR, running roughly 7 to 11 cycles, was carried out with a sample-barcoded 5' primer and a J-beta primer mix. One entry per CDR3 protein results from TCRdb running MiXCR on the 5' RACE reads. Here the sample spans 600,000 or so distinct CDR3 sequences, around half being singletons.

The sample comprised blood. This sequence originates from a man of 80 years or more in good health. This chain connects TRBV20-1 to TRBJ2-3, with 9 bases lining up with TRBD2. DNA for the CDR3: TGCAGTGCTAGAGATTGGGCTAGCGGGGGCACAGATACGCAGTATTTT. Its protein is CSARDWASGGTDTQYF.